This T cell receptor (beta chain) was sequenced during a study of blood T cell repertoires in COVID-19. As for the study in general: Samples of COVID-19 (acute and convalescent) were obtained from the United States, Italy and Spain. PBMCs, B-cell-depleted T cells, or T cells provided the cDNA or gDNA that made up the material.

V dropped 3 bases and J dropped 4; count of bases not matched to a gene: 6. Germline V gives CDR1 SGHRS, CDR2 YFSETQ. The CDR3 contains 14 residues. Under the authors' procedure: Reference gene primer amplification gave estimated nucleated cell counts. Sequenced by immunoSEQ multiplex PCR; TCRdb stores in-frame clones only, minus some. V and J calls and clone size come straight from that table; D and trimming were deduced from the DNA. Seen here are a few hundred thousand clones, about 82% observed once, and the top ten hold roughly an eighth. The sequenced sample consisted of peripheral blood. This chain joins TRBV5-1 and TRBJ2-7; the match to TRBD2 covers 8 bases. This clonotype was sampled from a man older than 75 with acute or convalescent COVID-19. The chain's CDR3 is CASSSTSEGYEQYF. CDR3 nucleotides: TGCGCCAGCAGCTCGACTAGCGAGGGATACGAGCAGTACTTC.